This T cell receptor beta chain was profiled in a study of post-analysis software for immune sequencing data. Unique molecular identifiers featured in each of the TCR beta cDNA libraries. MiXCR, applied by TCRdb to the PCR reads, yields one record per CDR3 protein. The sample holds roughly 700,000 distinct CDR3 sequences, around 27% seen once. This clonotype was detected only a few times. No antigen is known for it. Findings and caveats of the study: TRBV segments more frequent in patients than in controls numbered roughly 5 and included TRBV5-6, TRBV5-1 and TRBV20-1.

The ends lost 3 bases at V and 5 bases at J; junction bases unmatched: 7. The CDR3 is made up of 15 amino acids. This chain links TRBV12-3 or TRBV12-4 with TRBJ2-3; 8 bases align to TRBD2. The sequence was collected from a girl aged 10 to 17 with multiple sclerosis. Source material: blood. The DNA of the CDR3 is TGTGCCAGCAGTTTGGGATCGGGGGGGCAAGATACGCAGTATTTT. Its translation is CASSLGSGGQDTQYF.